This record concerns one T cell receptor beta chain sequence. This specimen comes from a study of shared clonotypes between healthy human individuals. CD8 cells classed as naive were CD45RO-negative and positively selected for CCR7, excluding terminally differentiated effector memory CD45RA+ cells. Deep-level settings were used for running the assay. Measured with immunoSEQ multiplex PCR; TCRdb has only the in-frame clones, and not every one. This repertoire shows under 1 million clones, 90% to 98% found once; its top ten account for 0.2% to 0.25%. Per the germline V gene, CDR1 is SGHTA and CDR2 is FQGNSA. The J segment lost 2 bases and the V segment lost 1 base, leaving 7 bases of the junction unmatched. This CDR3 contains 17 residues.

Sequences were obtained from naive CD8+ T cells sorted from blood. The chain joins TRBV7-2 to TRBJ2-7; 11 bases align to TRBD2. The clonotype comes from a man aged 30 to 45 in good health. CDR3 in DNA: TGTGCCAGCAGCTTAGGAAGGGGACTAGCGGTTACCTACGAGCAGTACTTC. Encoded protein: CASSLGRGLAVTYEQYF.